The 28 T cell receptor beta chains below come from one sample, sequenced in a study of shared clonotypes between healthy human individuals. Clones were read by immunoSEQ multiplex PCR, and TCRdb kept only the in-frame ones, dropping some. The profile shows some 2,000,000 clones, about 94% of them singletons. Terminally differentiated effector memory CD45RA+ cells were left out of the naive CD8 fraction, which was CD45RO-negative and positively selected for CCR7. Sequencing input: naive CD8+ T cells sorted from blood. The receptors here all came from a man aged 18 to 30 in good health.

V is TRBV7-2 and J is TRBJ2-3; 14 nucleotides line up with TRBD2. V shed 4 bases and J 9 bases; nucleotides not matched to a gene: 6. This CDR3 has 15 residues. Germline CDR1 and CDR2: SGHTA and FQGNSA. CDR3 amino acids: CASSSTGTSGRTQYF. The CDR3 DNA follows: TGTGCCAGCAGCTCAACCGGGACTAGCGGGAGAACGCAGTATTTT.

The chain has TRBV6-6 and TRBJ2-7; D gene ambiguous. The CDR3 extends over 14 amino acids. Germline CDR1 MNHNY, CDR2 SVGAGI (reference sequence). V lost 2 bases and J 0 bases, leaving 8 bases between the germline ends. CDR3 DNA: TGTGCCAGCAGTTACGACGGACGCTCCTACGAGCAGTACTTC. Translated: CASSYDGRSYEQYF.

The chain uses TRBV4-1 and TRBJ1-1; no firm D call. The CDR3 totals 14 residues. Germline-derived CDR1 and CDR2 are MGHRA and YSYEKL. V was cut by 0 bases and J by 2 bases, with 7 bases left in between. The CDR3 protein is CASSQEWLNTEAFF. The CDR3 DNA is TGCGCCAGCAGCCAAGAGTGGCTTAACACTGAAGCTTTCTTT.

For the CDR3, the DNA is TGCGCCAGCAGCGCCCAGGGGGCTTACGAGCAGTACTTC. It yields the protein CASSAQGAYEQYF. This sequence joins TRBV5-1 and TRBJ2-7, with TRBD1 matching 8 bases. Germline CDR1 is SGHRS and CDR2 is YFSETQ. The CDR3 runs 13 residues. V lost 4 bases to trimming and J lost 4 bases; unmatched junction nucleotides: 4.

The chain couples TRBV11-3 to TRBJ2-1, with D unresolved. The CDR3 covers 12 residues. Trimming left V 3 bases short and J 4 bases short, with 4 bases between. The germline V gene has CDR1 SGHNT and CDR2 YENEEA. The CDR3 loop is CASSFGYNEQFF. The DNA for the CDR3 is TGTGCCAGCAGCTTCGGGTACAATGAGCAGTTCTTC.

This clone appeared a single time. The CDR3 nucleotides read TGCGCCAGCAGCTCCCAGGGGGGTCACAATGAGCAGTTCTTC. Its translation is CASSSQGGHNEQFF. V gene TRBV4-3 combines with J gene TRBJ2-1; a possible D gene is TRBD1 (7 bases). CDR1 is LGHNA, CDR2 YSLEER, per germline. The CDR3 has 14 amino acids. V was clipped by 5 bases and J by 5 bases, with 13 bases between them.

The gene calls are TRBV7-9 and TRBJ2-7; D is uncertain. The CDR3 loop spans 14 amino acids. V shed 1 base and J shed 5 bases, with 12 bases lying between them. CDR1 is SEHNR, CDR2 FQNEAQ, per germline (reference sequence). The CDR3 is CASSLVGWGDEQYF. The CDR3 nucleotides read TGTGCCAGCAGCTTAGTTGGGTGGGGTGACGAGCAGTACTTC.

As to this clone: Other DNA sequences from this sample encode an identical CDR3 as well. The J gene is TRBJ2-1, the V gene TRBV6-5; TRBD2 matches at 10 bases. V shed 0 bases and J 4 bases; nucleotides not matched to a gene: 3. Looked up from germline, CDR1 is MNHEY and CDR2 is SVGAGI. The CDR3 is 16 amino acids. CDR3 protein: CASSYSPSGGYNEQFF. The CDR3 DNA reads TGTGCCAGCAGTTACTCTCCTAGCGGGGGTTACAATGAGCAGTTCTTC.

This sequence joins TRBV11-2 and TRBJ2-7, with TRBD1 matching 8 bases. Unmatched junction bases numbered 10, after V lost 5 bases and J lost 4 bases. The CDR3 spans 15 residues. Per the germline V gene, CDR1 is SGHAT and CDR2 is FQNNGV. The CDR3 region has the DNA TGTGCCAGCAGCCAGGGGGCACACCCCCAGTACGAGCAGTACTTC. This gives the protein CASSQGAHPQYEQYF.

This chain links TRBV28 with TRBJ2-3; D perhaps matches TRBD2 (5 bases). In germline, CDR1 is MDHEN, CDR2 SYDVKM. V was pared by 3 bases and J by 3 bases, with 16 bases between. This CDR3 has 16 residues. In nucleotides, the CDR3 is TGTGCCAGCAGTTTCCAAGCGGTATCCTATACAGATACGCAGTATTTT. Its translation is CASSFQAVSYTDTQYF.

V is TRBV14 and J is TRBJ1-6, with D possibly matching TRBD1 (5 bases). The germline V and J ends were trimmed by 0 bases and 3 bases, with 18 bases remaining between them. Germline V gene lookup returns CDR1 SGHDN and CDR2 FVKESK. CDR3 length: 19 amino acids. CDR3 sequence: CASSQDTPQGAFYNSPLHF. The DNA of the CDR3 is TGTGCCAGCAGCCAAGATACCCCGCAGGGCGCATTCTATAATTCACCCCTCCACTTT.

A word on this clone: Other DNA sequences within the sample encode an identical CDR3. The chain joins TRBV9 to TRBJ2-7, with 9 positions matching TRBD1. CDR3 length equals 13 residues. With 4 bases clipped from V and 3 bases from J, the junction kept 2 bases outside the gene matches. From germline, CDR1 is SGDLS and CDR2 YYNGEE. The CDR3 DNA sequence: TGTGCCAGCAGCCAGGGACAGGGCTACGAGCAGTACTTC. Translated, it gives CASSQGQGYEQYF.

The rearrangement joins TRBV11-2 to TRBJ2-1; 10 positions match TRBD2. J lost 4 bases, V lost 4 bases, and 13 bases had no gene match. From germline, CDR1 is SGHAT and CDR2 FQNNGV. The CDR3 has 18 amino acids. The CDR3 nucleotides are TGTGCCAGCAGCTCCCCCGACTGGTCAGCGGGAGGGTACAATGAGCAGTTCTTC. This translates into CASSSPDWSAGGYNEQFF.

This clone was seen only a few times. The V call is TRBV27, the J call TRBJ1-6, with no clear D. This CDR3 has 15 amino acids. Per the germline V gene, CDR1 is MNHEY and CDR2 is SMNVEV (reference sequence). V was cut by 0 bases and J by 6 bases, with 9 bases left in between. CDR3 protein: CASSLSLTGNSPLHF. CDR3 sequence (DNA): TGTGCCAGCAGTTTATCGCTCACGGGTAATTCACCCCTCCACTTT.

This sequence joins TRBV5-1 and TRBJ2-7; D perhaps matches TRBD2 (5 bases). The germline V and J ends were trimmed by 4 bases and 2 bases, with 16 bases remaining between them. The germline V gene has CDR1 SGHRS and CDR2 YFSETQ. The CDR3 is 15 amino acids. The CDR3, as DNA: TGCGCCAGCAGCCTGATCCCAGACGGGGCCTACGAGCAGTACTTC. As protein: CASSLIPDGAYEQYF.

The CDR3 loop is CASSPSGGLTEAFF. The DNA of the CDR3 is TGTGCCAGCAGCCCCTCGGGGGGGCTCACTGAAGCTTTCTTT. The chain is built from TRBV13 and TRBJ1-1; TRBD1 might be the D (6 bases). V lost 5 bases and J 4 bases, leaving 14 bases between the germline ends. This CDR3 has 14 amino acids. CDR1 is PRHDT, CDR2 FYEKMQ, per germline (reference sequence).

This clone was observed once. The rearrangement links TRBV13 to TRBJ1-1; a weak D match, TRBD1 (6 bases). Per the germline V gene, CDR1 is PRHDT and CDR2 is FYEKMQ (reference sequence). The CDR3 consists of 17 residues. Trimming removed 6 bases from V and 0 bases from J, with 20 bases in between. In DNA form, the CDR3 reads TGTGCCAGCAGATCCCCGTGGGGGCGGGGGATGAACACTGAAGCTTTCTTT. Translated, it gives CASRSPWGRGMNTEAFF.

The V and J genes are TRBV5-6 and TRBJ1-2, with TRBD1 as a possible D gene (6 bases). CDR3 size: 13 residues. Germline V gives CDR1 SGHDT, CDR2 YYEEEE. The V end lost 2 bases, the J end lost 4 bases, and 9 bases lay between the germline ends. The DNA for the CDR3 is TGTGCCAGCAGCTTCGGACAGAGCTATGGCTACACCTTC. Translation gives CASSFGQSYGYTF.

The V gene is TRBV4-2, the J gene TRBJ2-5, with no clear D. CDR1 and CDR2 from the germline V gene are LGHNA and YNFKEQ. CDR3 length equals 13 residues. Trimming took off 4 bases at V and 2 bases at J, with 8 bases between the two ends. The CDR3 DNA is TGTGCCAGCAGCCCCCTCAATCAAGAGACCCAGTACTTC. Translation gives CASSPLNQETQYF.

The chain couples TRBV5-4 to TRBJ2-7; TRBD1 aligns across 7 bases. Germline CDR1 and CDR2: SGHNT and YYREEE (reference sequence). This CDR3 spans 18 amino acids. V trimming: 4 bases; J trimming: 2 bases; junction bases outside the gene matches: 18. The CDR3 sequence is CASSHEGQAPPDPYEQYF. The CDR3 DNA sequence: TGTGCCAGCAGCCACGAAGGACAGGCGCCCCCCGATCCCTACGAGCAGTACTTC.

The rearrangement links TRBV9 to TRBJ2-2; D is unclear. V shed 0 bases and J shed 3 bases, with 12 bases lying between them. Germline CDR1 reads SGDLS; CDR2 reads YYNGEE. This CDR3 has 16 amino acids. The CDR3, as DNA: TGTGCCAGCAGCGTAGAGGACGGCTCCTACACCGGGGAGCTGTTTTTT. Its translation: CASSVEDGSYTGELFF.

The CDR3: CATRASSYNEQFF. CDR3 DNA sequence: TGTGCCACGAGGGCAAGCTCCTACAATGAGCAGTTCTTC. The V call is TRBV27, the J call TRBJ2-1; D possibly corresponds to TRBD2 (5 bases). Germline assignment: CDR1 MNHEY and CDR2 SMNVEV (reference sequence). V dropped 10 bases and J dropped 0 bases, with 10 bases sitting between them. The CDR3 runs to 13 residues.

The V gene is TRBV27, the J gene TRBJ1-2; TRBD1 aligns across 8 bases. The CDR3 has 13 residues. Germline V gene sequence: CDR1 MNHEY, CDR2 SMNVEV (reference sequence). The junction had 3 bases not matched to a gene; V was cut back by 6 bases and J by 3 bases. The CDR3 bases are TGTGCCAGCAGGAAACAGGGGGACTATGGCTACACCTTC. Amino acids: CASRKQGDYGYTF.

A few counts support this clone. The chain employs TRBV27 and TRBJ2-5, with D hard to call. V was clipped by 4 bases and J by 0 bases, with 6 bases between them. The CDR3 sequence is 13 residues long. The germline CDR1 and CDR2 sequences are MNHEY and SMNVEV (reference sequence). In DNA form, the CDR3 reads TGTGCCAGCAGTTACCTAGACCAAGAGACCCAGTACTTC. Amino acid sequence: CASSYLDQETQYF.

This chain links TRBV18 with TRBJ2-5, with TRBD2 matching over 9 bases. Germline CDR1 and CDR2: KGHSH and LQKENI. V lost 9 bases and J lost 2; bases outside the gene matches: 10. The CDR3 is 15 residues long. CDR3 loop: CASLGVSGGQETQYF. CDR3 DNA sequence: TGTGCCAGTCTCGGCGTCAGCGGGGGGCAAGAGACCCAGTACTTC.

V usage is TRBV6-5 and J usage is TRBJ1-1; no clear D gene. Per germline, CDR1 MNHEY and CDR2 SVGAGI. There are 12 residues in the CDR3. Trimming took off 8 bases at V and 4 bases at J, with 11 bases between the two ends. For the CDR3, the DNA is TGTGCCAGCGGAAAGGGATTCACTGAAGCTTTCTTT. Its translation: CASGKGFTEAFF.

This clone appeared a single time. This chain joins TRBV10-1 and TRBJ1-2; D unresolved. Germline CDR1 reads WNHNN; CDR2 reads SYGVQD (reference sequence). The CDR3 is 15 residues long. Trimming took off 5 bases at V and 4 bases at J, with 17 bases between the two ends. CDR3 in amino acids: CASSTYRRKTYGYTF. In DNA, the CDR3 is TGCGCCAGCAGTACATATCGACGAAAGACCTATGGCTACACCTTC.

Note on this clone: Additional DNA sequences in this sample encode the identical CDR3. This chain connects TRBV9 to TRBJ2-2; 7 nucleotides match TRBD1. The trim removed 3 bases at V and 0 bases at J, leaving 5 bases unmatched. CDR3 size: 16 residues. Germline V lookup: CDR1 SGDLS, CDR2 YYNGEE. This CDR3 reads CASSARQGPNTGELFF. Written as DNA, the CDR3 is TGTGCCAGCAGCGCCCGACAGGGACCGAACACCGGGGAGCTGTTTTTT.